What follows are 4 T cell receptor beta chains derived from one specimen sequenced in a study of beta chain features in type 1 diabetes. The isolated RNA, all of it, was reverse transcribed, so expressed TCRB transcripts were what got sequenced. Sequencing was performed with immunoSEQ multiplex PCR; in TCRdb, only in-frame clones are kept and a portion is missing. The sample has about 330,000 clones; roughly 9.6% are singletons. The sample comprised naive CD4+ T cells from blood. All receptors come from a woman in her 30s in good health.

This clone was recorded a few times. The chain is built from TRBV28 and TRBJ1-2; 11 bases agree with TRBD1. This CDR3 spans 16 amino acids. CDR1 is MDHEN and CDR2 is SYDVKM in the germline V gene. Unmatched junction bases numbered 7, after V lost 6 bases and J lost 1 base. The CDR3 DNA follows: TGTGCCAGCAGCCCAGGACAGGGGGCTTTTAACTATGGCTACACCTTC. It yields the protein CASSPGQGAFNYGYTF.

In regard to this clone: At one of its ends the junction is not consistent with the germline gene, which may arise from a read error. J is TRBJ2-3 and V is TRBV29-1; TRBD1 matches at 10 bases. CDR1 and CDR2 from the germline V gene are SQVTM and ANQGSEA. CDR3 length: 14 amino acids. In nucleotides, the CDR3 is TGCAACGTTTCGACAGGGGGCTTCACAGATACGCAGTATTTT. It translates to CNVSTGGFTDTQYF.

A few counts support this clone. The chain recombines TRBV2 with TRBJ2-7; TRBD2 might be the D (5 bases). The CDR3 is 17 residues long. CDR1 is SNHLY, CDR2 FYNNEI, per germline. V was clipped by 0 bases and J by 1 base, with 16 bases between them. The CDR3 DNA follows: TGTGCCAGCAGTGAAGCGCTTCTTAGCGCTAGATCCTACGAGCAGTACTTC. Translation gives CASSEALLSARSYEQYF.

This clone appeared a few times. This chain links TRBV19 with TRBJ1-5, with D unresolved. The CDR3 has 16 amino acids. V was cut by 2 bases and J by 2 bases, with 13 bases left in between. Germline assignment: CDR1 LNHDA and CDR2 SQIVND (reference sequence). The CDR3 DNA is TGTGCCAGTAGTATACAGGATGGGTTGGGCAATCAGCCCCAGCATTTT. It codes for CASSIQDGLGNQPQHF.